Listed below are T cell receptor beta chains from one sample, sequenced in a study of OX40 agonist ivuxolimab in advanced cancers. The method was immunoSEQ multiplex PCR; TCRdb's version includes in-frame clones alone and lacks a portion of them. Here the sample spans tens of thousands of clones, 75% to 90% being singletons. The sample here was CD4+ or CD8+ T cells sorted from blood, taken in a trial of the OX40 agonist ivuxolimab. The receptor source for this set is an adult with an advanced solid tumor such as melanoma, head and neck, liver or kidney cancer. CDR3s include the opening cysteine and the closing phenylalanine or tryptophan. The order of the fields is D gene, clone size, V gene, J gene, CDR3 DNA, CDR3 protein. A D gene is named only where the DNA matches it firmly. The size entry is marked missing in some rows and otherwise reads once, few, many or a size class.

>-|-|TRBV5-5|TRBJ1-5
TGTGCCAGCAGCTTGACGGACCCCCGGTTAGAGCCCCAGCATTTT
CASSLTDPRLEPQHF
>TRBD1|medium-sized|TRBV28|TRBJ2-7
TGTGCCAGCAGCCACAGGGGTCCCTACGAGCAGTACTTC
CASSHRGPYEQYF
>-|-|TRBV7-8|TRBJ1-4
TGTGCCAGCAGCTCGGCGGGGGGGAGGGAAAAACTGTTTTTT
CASSSAGGREKLFF
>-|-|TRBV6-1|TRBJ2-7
TGTGCCAGCAGTGAAAACCCATCACCGGATGGGCGGCAGTACTTC
CASSENPSPDGRQYF
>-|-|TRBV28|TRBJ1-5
TGTGCCACCTGGGGCGGTACGGGTAGCAATCAGCCCCAGCATTTT
CATWGGTGSNQPQHF
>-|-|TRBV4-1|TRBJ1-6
TGCGCCAGCAGCCCCCTCGCGGGCTCAGGCTATAATTCACCCCTCCACTTT
CASSPLAGSGYNSPLHF
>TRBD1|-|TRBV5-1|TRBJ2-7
TGCGCCAGCAGCTTCCGGGACAGAGACGAGCAGTACTTC
CASSFRDRDEQYF
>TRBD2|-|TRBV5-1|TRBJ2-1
TGCGCCAGCAGCCCCACTAGCGGGGGGTCGATCTTC
CASSPTSGGSIF
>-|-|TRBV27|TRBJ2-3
TGTGCCAGCAGGCGCGAGAGGGAGATAGATACGCAGTATTTT
CASRREREIDTQYF
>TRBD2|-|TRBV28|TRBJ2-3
TGTGCCAGCAGTTTATCCGGACTAGCGGGAGACACAGATACGCAGTATTTT
CASSLSGLAGDTDTQYF
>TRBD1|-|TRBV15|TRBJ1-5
TGTGCCACCAGCAGAGGGTCTAACACAGGGGAGGGAAATCAGCCCCAGCATTTT
CATSRGSNTGEGNQPQHF
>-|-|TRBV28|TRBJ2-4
TGTGCCAGCAGTTTATTTGGACACGGCCTAAACTTC
CASSLFGHGLNF
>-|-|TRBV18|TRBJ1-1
TGTGCCAGCTCACCAGGTGGACATAGTATGGCTTTCTTT
CASSPGGHSMAFF
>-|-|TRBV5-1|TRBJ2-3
TGCGCCAGCAGCTTACTAGCCACCGACTCGGATACGCAGTATTTT
CASSLLATDSDTQYF
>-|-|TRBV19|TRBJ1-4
TGTGCCAGTATGAGCGGGGTCGGCGGAGGTGAAAAACTGTTTTTT
CASMSGVGGGEKLFF
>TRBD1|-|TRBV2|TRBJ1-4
TGTGCCAGCAGAATTACAGGGGGTGAAGAAAAACTGTTTTTT
CASRITGGEEKLFF
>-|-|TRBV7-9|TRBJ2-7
TGTGCCAGCAGCTCTACTTCGGGGTCCGGGCAGTACTTC
CASSSTSGSGQYF
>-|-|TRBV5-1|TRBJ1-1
TGCGCCAGCAGCTTGTCCCAGGGATACACTGAAGCTTTCTTT
CASSLSQGYTEAFF
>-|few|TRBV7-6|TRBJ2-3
TGTGCCAGCAGCTTACTAGGGTTCACAGATACGCAGTATTTT
CASSLLGFTDTQYF
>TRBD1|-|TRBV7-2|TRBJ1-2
TGTGCCAGCATCTTGCCAGACAGGGTCGTCGGTGGCTACACCTTC
CASILPDRVVGGYTF
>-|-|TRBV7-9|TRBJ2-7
TGTGCCAGCAGCCTAGGGAGGGCAGGGGGCTACGAGCAGTACTTC
CASSLGRAGGYEQYF
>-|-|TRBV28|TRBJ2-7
TGTGCCAGCAGTCGTCGACAGACCTCCTACGAGCAGTACTTC
CASSRRQTSYEQYF
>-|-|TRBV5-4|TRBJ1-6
TGTGCCAGCAGCCTGCATCCCCTCCACTTT
CASSLHPLHF
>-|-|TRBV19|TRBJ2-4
TGTGCCAGTAGTATCGACAGATGGGCCAAAAACATTCAGTACTTC
CASSIDRWAKNIQYF
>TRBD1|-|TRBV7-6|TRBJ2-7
TGTGCCAGCAGCTCTCGGGACAGGTATTACGAGCAGTACTTC
CASSSRDRYYEQYF